Listed below are T cell receptor beta chains from one sample, sequenced in a study of response to subunit inactivated influenza vaccine. MiXCR was run by TCRdb on the RT-PCR reads, yielding one entry per CDR3 protein. The sample holds 450,000 to 500,000 distinct CDR3 sequences, approximately 11% seen once. The sequenced sample was PBMCs from blood, obtained 35 to 45 days after vaccination. These receptors were taken from a man between 45 and 60 years old who received an inactivated influenza vaccine. CDR3s include the opening cysteine and the closing phenylalanine or tryptophan. A D gene is named only where the DNA matches it firmly. Size tells how often a clone was seen (once, few, many) or the class of an expanded clone, and some rows leave it out.

D | J | size | V | DNA | CDR3
NA | TRBJ1-2 | NA | TRBV10-3 | TGTGCCACCAATTCCCGGGGGCTCGGCTATGGCTACACCTTC | CATNSRGLGYGYTF
NA | TRBJ1-1 | NA | TRBV5-6 | TGTGCCAGCAGCACCTTGACGAGGAACACTGAAGATTTCTTT | CASSTLTRNTEDFF
TRBD1 | TRBJ2-4 | NA | TRBV20-1 | TGCAGTGCTAGGAGTGGGACAGATGTTGAGAACATTCAGTACTTC | CSARSGTDVENIQYF
NA | TRBJ2-3 | NA | TRBV12-3/TRBV12-4 | TGTGCCAGCAGTTTAGCCGGGACCCGCGAACCCACAGATACGCAGTATTTT | CASSLAGTREPTDTQYF
NA | TRBJ2-3 | many | TRBV20-1 | TGCAGTGCTAAAGAATTAGGGGATACGCAGTATTTT | CSAKELGDTQYF
TRBD2 | TRBJ2-3 | NA | TRBV2 | TGTGCCAGCAGTGGGACTAGCGGGTCCCGCACAGATACGCAGTATTTT | CASSGTSGSRTDTQYF
TRBD1 | TRBJ2-7 | few | TRBV28 | TGTGCCAGCAGTTCCCTAACCGGGACAGGGTACGAGCAGTACTTC | CASSSLTGTGYEQYF
NA | TRBJ1-1 | NA | TRBV2 | TGTGCCAGCAGCGCAACTGGCCTAGGGGCGAACACTGAAGCTTTCTTT | CASSATGLGANTEAFF
TRBD1 | TRBJ2-1 | many | TRBV6-6 | TGTGCCAGCAGTTACTCTGACAGGGCCACGCTCTTC | CASSYSDRATLF
NA | TRBJ2-2 | few | TRBV7-9 | TGTGCCAGCAGCCCCGGGGAGAGGACCGGGGAGCTGTTTTTT | CASSPGERTGELFF
NA | TRBJ2-1 | few | TRBV10-2 | TGCGCCAGCAGTGAAGGATTTACCTACAATGAGCAGTTCTTC | CASSEGFTYNEQFF
NA | TRBJ1-1 | many | TRBV12-3/TRBV12-4 | TGTGCCAGCAGTTCCAGACCTTCGAACACTGAAGCTTTCTTT | CASSSRPSNTEAFF
NA | TRBJ2-2 | NA | TRBV19 | TGTGCCAGTAGTACCGATTCCTGGGGCGGCACCGGGGAGCTGTTTTTT | CASSTDSWGGTGELFF
NA | TRBJ2-1 | few | TRBV3-1 | TGTGCCAGCAGCCTGACTCTCGCCCTAAGCTCCTACAATGAGCAGTTCTTC | CASSLTLALSSYNEQFF
NA | TRBJ1-2 | NA | TRBV20-1 | TGCAGTGCCCCAGACTACTCCTTGGGAGGCTACACCTTC | CSAPDYSLGGYTF